The rows below give T cell receptor beta chains drawn from one sample of a study of CD8 T cells in Susac syndrome. TCRdb analysed the immunoSEQ multiplex PCR reads with MiXCR anew, one entry per CDR3 protein. The table shows 130,000 to 150,000 distinct CDR3 sequences, with nearly 95% occurring only once. What was sequenced was CD8+ T cells from PBMCs. Every receptor here comes from a human donor in good health. Each CDR3 is given with its conserved first and last residue. The D gene is left open where the match is weak. The listing skips clone size in some rows; elsewhere it reads once, few, many or a size class.

v_gene: TRBV11-3; j_gene: TRBJ2-1; d_gene: .; abundance: .; CDR3aa: CASSLRGAKGDEQFF; CDR3nt: TGTGCCAGCAGCTTACGGGGAGCGAAGGGGGATGAGCAGTTCTTC
v_gene: TRBV12-3/TRBV12-4; j_gene: TRBJ2-1; d_gene: TRBD2; abundance: .; CDR3aa: CASSLFLAGVNEQFF; CDR3nt: TGTGCCAGCAGTTTATTCCTAGCGGGAGTCAATGAGCAGTTCTTC
v_gene: TRBV25-1; j_gene: TRBJ2-5; d_gene: TRBD1; abundance: .; CDR3aa: CASTRTGLGETQYF; CDR3nt: TGTGCCAGCACCCGGACAGGGCTTGGGGAGACCCAGTACTTC
v_gene: TRBV29-1; j_gene: TRBJ1-1; d_gene: .; abundance: .; CDR3aa: CSVAGRGGNTEAFF; CDR3nt: TGCAGCGTTGCCGGACGGGGAGGGAACACTGAAGCTTTCTTT
v_gene: TRBV11-2; j_gene: TRBJ2-3; d_gene: .; abundance: .; CDR3aa: CASSLALPGHTQYF; CDR3nt: TGTGCCAGCAGCTTAGCTCTTCCGGGGCATACGCAGTATTTT
v_gene: TRBV6-5; j_gene: TRBJ1-2; d_gene: .; abundance: .; CDR3aa: CASANPWADYGYTF; CDR3nt: TGTGCCAGCGCCAACCCATGGGCGGACTATGGCTACACCTTC
v_gene: TRBV12-3/TRBV12-4; j_gene: TRBJ2-3; d_gene: TRBD2; abundance: .; CDR3aa: CASSDPLAGGKDTQYF; CDR3nt: TGTGCCAGCAGTGACCCCCTAGCGGGAGGGAAGGATACGCAGTATTTT
v_gene: TRBV12-3/TRBV12-4; j_gene: TRBJ2-5; d_gene: .; abundance: .; CDR3aa: CASTGHGTLYQETQYF; CDR3nt: TGTGCCAGCACCGGCCATGGGACTTTGTACCAAGAGACCCAGTACTTC
v_gene: TRBV27; j_gene: TRBJ2-3; d_gene: .; abundance: .; CDR3aa: CASSLYPNTDTQYF; CDR3nt: TGTGCCAGCAGTTTATACCCTAACACAGATACGCAGTATTTT
v_gene: TRBV15; j_gene: TRBJ2-7; d_gene: TRBD2; abundance: .; CDR3aa: CATSSGREGPYEQYF; CDR3nt: TGTGCCACCAGCAGTGGGCGGGAGGGCCCCTACGAGCAGTACTTC
v_gene: TRBV20-1; j_gene: TRBJ1-1; d_gene: .; abundance: .; CDR3aa: CSARDSDRMNTEAFF; CDR3nt: TGCAGTGCTAGAGATTCCGACAGGATGAACACTGAAGCTTTCTTT
v_gene: TRBV28; j_gene: TRBJ2-1; d_gene: .; abundance: .; CDR3aa: CASSLWSSYNEQFF; CDR3nt: TGTGCCAGCAGTTTGTGGAGCTCCTACAATGAGCAGTTCTTC
v_gene: TRBV5-1; j_gene: TRBJ2-1; d_gene: TRBD2; abundance: .; CDR3aa: CASSLGLAIEQFF; CDR3nt: TGCGCCAGCAGCTTGGGACTAGCGATTGAGCAGTTCTTC
v_gene: TRBV6-2/TRBV6-3; j_gene: TRBJ1-1; d_gene: .; abundance: once; CDR3aa: CASSATGANTEAFF; CDR3nt: TGTGCCAGCAGTGCCACGGGGGCGAACACTGAAGCTTTCTTT
v_gene: TRBV11-2; j_gene: TRBJ2-7; d_gene: TRBD2; abundance: .; CDR3aa: CASSLDPTSATYEQYF; CDR3nt: TGTGCCAGCAGCTTAGACCCCACTAGCGCAACCTACGAGCAGTACTTC
v_gene: TRBV27; j_gene: TRBJ2-1; d_gene: .; abundance: .; CDR3aa: CAISDQDNEQFF; CDR3nt: TGTGCCATTTCGGACCAAGACAATGAGCAGTTCTTC
v_gene: TRBV29-1; j_gene: TRBJ2-1; d_gene: .; abundance: .; CDR3aa: CSVVYRAYNEQFF; CDR3nt: TGCAGCGTTGTATACCGGGCCTACAATGAGCAGTTCTTC
v_gene: TRBV6-1; j_gene: TRBJ2-7; d_gene: .; abundance: .; CDR3aa: CASSEAVSWVYEQYF; CDR3nt: TGTGCCAGCAGTGAAGCGGTATCGTGGGTCTACGAGCAGTACTTC
v_gene: TRBV18; j_gene: TRBJ1-1; d_gene: TRBD1; abundance: .; CDR3aa: CASSPTGASTEAFF; CDR3nt: TGTGCCAGCTCACCAACAGGGGCAAGCACTGAAGCTTTCTTT
v_gene: TRBV20-1; j_gene: TRBJ2-5; d_gene: TRBD2; abundance: .; CDR3aa: CSARDLRGEETQYF; CDR3nt: TGCAGTGCTAGAGATCTTCGGGGGGAAGAGACCCAGTACTTC
v_gene: TRBV12-3/TRBV12-4; j_gene: TRBJ2-1; d_gene: .; abundance: .; CDR3aa: CASRRETQFF; CDR3nt: TGTGCCAGCAGGAGGGAGACGCAGTTCTTC
v_gene: TRBV2; j_gene: TRBJ2-2; d_gene: .; abundance: .; CDR3aa: CARRGPGELFF; CDR3nt: TGTGCCAGACGGGGCCCCGGGGAGCTGTTTTTT
v_gene: TRBV7-9; j_gene: TRBJ2-1; d_gene: TRBD2; abundance: .; CDR3aa: CASSFPGLVFEQFF; CDR3nt: TGTGCCAGCAGCTTTCCCGGACTAGTCTTTGAGCAGTTCTTC
v_gene: TRBV29-1; j_gene: TRBJ1-2; d_gene: .; abundance: .; CDR3aa: CSVEEGRANYGYTF; CDR3nt: TGCAGCGTTGAGGAGGGTCGGGCTAACTATGGCTACACCTTC
v_gene: TRBV12-3/TRBV12-4; j_gene: TRBJ2-1; d_gene: TRBD2; abundance: .; CDR3aa: CASSLFPSGRYEQFF; CDR3nt: TGTGCCAGCAGTTTATTTCCTAGCGGGAGGTATGAGCAGTTCTTC
v_gene: TRBV9; j_gene: TRBJ1-2; d_gene: .; abundance: once; CDR3aa: CASSGGPLGYTF; CDR3nt: TGTGCCAGCAGCGGAGGGCCCTTAGGCTACACCTTC
v_gene: TRBV9; j_gene: TRBJ2-3; d_gene: .; abundance: .; CDR3aa: CASSDHRDYPTDTQYF; CDR3nt: TGTGCCAGCAGCGACCACAGGGACTACCCCACAGATACGCAGTATTTT
v_gene: TRBV29-1; j_gene: TRBJ2-7; d_gene: .; abundance: .; CDR3aa: CSVRTLPSYEQYF; CDR3nt: TGCAGCGTGAGGACTTTGCCTTCCTACGAGCAGTACTTC
v_gene: TRBV30; j_gene: TRBJ1-2; d_gene: .; abundance: .; CDR3aa: CAWMSTGVGYTF; CDR3nt: TGTGCCTGGATGTCGACTGGAGTAGGCTACACCTTC
v_gene: TRBV27; j_gene: TRBJ2-7; d_gene: TRBD2; abundance: .; CDR3aa: CASTMGGNGAYEQYF; CDR3nt: TGTGCCAGCACCATGGGGGGGAACGGTGCCTACGAGCAGTACTTC
v_gene: TRBV6-1; j_gene: TRBJ2-5; d_gene: .; abundance: once; CDR3aa: CASITGWEETQYF; CDR3nt: TGTGCCAGCATAACGGGTTGGGAAGAGACCCAGTACTTC
v_gene: TRBV12-5; j_gene: TRBJ2-1; d_gene: .; abundance: .; CDR3aa: CASGPGVGEQFF; CDR3nt: TGTGCTAGTGGCCCTGGGGTTGGTGAGCAGTTCTTC
v_gene: TRBV13; j_gene: TRBJ1-1; d_gene: .; abundance: .; CDR3aa: CASSLRHADTEAFF; CDR3nt: TGTGCCAGCAGCTTAAGACATGCGGACACTGAAGCTTTCTTT
v_gene: TRBV19; j_gene: TRBJ1-5; d_gene: .; abundance: .; CDR3aa: CASSINRNQPQHF; CDR3nt: TGTGCCAGTAGTATTAATCGGAACCAGCCCCAGCATTTT
v_gene: TRBV3-1; j_gene: TRBJ2-1; d_gene: TRBD2; abundance: .; CDR3aa: CASSQSWTGGLLDEQFF; CDR3nt: TGTGCCAGCAGCCAAAGCTGGACGGGAGGGCTCTTGGATGAGCAGTTCTTC
v_gene: TRBV29-1; j_gene: TRBJ1-6; d_gene: TRBD1; abundance: .; CDR3aa: CSVVAGQDNSPLHF; CDR3nt: TGCAGCGTGGTGGCTGGACAGGATAATTCACCCCTCCACTTT
v_gene: TRBV28; j_gene: TRBJ2-7; d_gene: .; abundance: .; CDR3aa: CASSYTGGGYEQYF; CDR3nt: TGTGCCAGCAGTTATACAGGGGGGGGCTACGAGCAGTACTTC
v_gene: TRBV13; j_gene: TRBJ2-2; d_gene: TRBD1; abundance: .; CDR3aa: CASSTRTGAHTNTGELFF; CDR3nt: TGTGCCAGCAGCACCCGGACAGGGGCACATACGAACACCGGGGAGCTGTTTTTT
v_gene: TRBV7-8; j_gene: TRBJ2-1; d_gene: .; abundance: .; CDR3aa: CASSSDYSNEQFF; CDR3nt: TGTGCCAGCAGCTCGGACTACTCCAATGAGCAGTTCTTC
v_gene: TRBV30; j_gene: TRBJ2-7; d_gene: .; abundance: few; CDR3aa: CAWSDGQSFEQYF; CDR3nt: TGTGCCTGGAGCGACGGACAGAGTTTCGAGCAGTACTTC
v_gene: TRBV28; j_gene: TRBJ2-3; d_gene: .; abundance: .; CDR3aa: CASSPGEGEGTDTQYF; CDR3nt: TGTGCCAGCAGTCCCGGAGAGGGGGAAGGTACAGATACGCAGTATTTT
v_gene: TRBV18; j_gene: TRBJ2-5; d_gene: TRBD1; abundance: .; CDR3aa: CASSLEDRVFQETQYF; CDR3nt: TGTGCCAGCTCACTTGAGGACAGGGTCTTTCAAGAGACCCAGTACTTC
v_gene: TRBV28; j_gene: TRBJ2-3; d_gene: TRBD2; abundance: .; CDR3aa: CASSSGTSGRKDTQYF; CDR3nt: TGTGCCAGCAGCAGTGGGACTAGCGGGAGGAAGGATACGCAGTATTTT
v_gene: TRBV20-1; j_gene: TRBJ1-2; d_gene: TRBD1; abundance: .; CDR3aa: CSAGDSTIYGYTF; CDR3nt: TGCAGTGCTGGGGACAGCACAATCTATGGCTACACCTTC
v_gene: TRBV29-1; j_gene: TRBJ2-1; d_gene: TRBD2; abundance: .; CDR3aa: CSLLAGGPNEQFF; CDR3nt: TGCAGCCTGCTAGCGGGAGGGCCTAATGAGCAGTTCTTC
v_gene: TRBV3-1; j_gene: TRBJ2-1; d_gene: .; abundance: .; CDR3aa: CASSQDPGDRYNEQFF; CDR3nt: TGTGCCAGCAGCCAAGATCCGGGAGACCGATACAATGAGCAGTTCTTC
v_gene: TRBV2; j_gene: TRBJ2-5; d_gene: TRBD1; abundance: .; CDR3aa: CASSEGQGAGAAQYF; CDR3nt: TGTGCCAGCAGTGAGGGACAGGGGGCTGGGGCGGCCCAGTACTTC
v_gene: TRBV7-9; j_gene: TRBJ2-5; d_gene: TRBD2; abundance: .; CDR3aa: CASSRAGGQETQYF; CDR3nt: TGTGCCAGCAGCCGAGCGGGGGGCCAAGAGACCCAGTACTTC